A selection of T cell receptor beta chains follows, all from one sample in a study of blood T cell repertoires in COVID-19. TCRdb's table, derived via immunoSEQ multiplex PCR, lists solely in-frame clones and lacks some. The sample lists 150,000 to 200,000 clones, 80% to 90% seen once, with under 2% in the top ten. Sequencing input: peripheral blood. The receptors come from a man between 18 and 29 years old who had recovered from COVID-19. Both conserved end residues are part of each CDR3. A D gene is named only where the DNA matches it firmly. Clone sizes are given selectively: once, few, many, or a class where the clone is expanded.

size: NA; length: 15; D: NA; J: TRBJ1-1; V: TRBV19; CDR3: CASRGDLFMNTEAFF; DNA: TGTGCCAGTAGGGGAGACTTATTCATGAACACTGAAGCTTTCTTT
size: NA; length: 18; D: TRBD2; J: TRBJ2-6; V: TRBV7-8; CDR3: CASSPGLAGAPGANVLTF; DNA: TGTGCCAGCAGCCCGGGACTAGCGGGAGCCCCTGGGGCCAACGTCCTGACTTTC
size: NA; length: 15; D: TRBD1; J: TRBJ2-2; V: TRBV3-1/TRBV3-2; CDR3: CASSQGTVRGTELFF; DNA: TGTGCCAGCAGCCAAGGAACTGTCAGGGGGACGGAGCTGTTTTTT
size: NA; length: 15; D: NA; J: TRBJ2-3; V: TRBV2; CDR3: CASSETGVSTDTQYF; DNA: TGTGCCAGCAGTGAAACGGGGGTCTCCACAGATACGCAGTATTTT
size: NA; length: 16; D: NA; J: TRBJ1-1; V: TRBV19; CDR3: CASSPGGRWMNTEAFF; DNA: TGTGCCAGTAGCCCAGGAGGTCGGTGGATGAACACTGAAGCTTTCTTT
size: NA; length: 13; D: NA; J: TRBJ2-3; V: TRBV18; CDR3: CASSPITWDTQYF; DNA: TGTGCCAGCTCACCGATTACTTGGGATACGCAGTATTTT
size: NA; length: 11; D: NA; J: TRBJ2-7; V: TRBV29-1; CDR3: CSVGASYEQYF; DNA: TGCAGCGTTGGGGCCTCCTACGAGCAGTACTTC
size: once; length: 16; D: TRBD1; J: TRBJ2-7; V: TRBV7-9; CDR3: CASSLKIGQGPYEQYF; DNA: TGTGCCAGCAGCTTAAAGATAGGACAGGGGCCCTACGAGCAGTACTTC
size: NA; length: 13; D: TRBD1; J: TRBJ1-1; V: TRBV4-2; CDR3: CASSQGLGQEAFF; DNA: TGTGCCAGCAGCCAAGGTTTGGGACAGGAAGCTTTCTTT
size: NA; length: 15; D: TRBD1; J: TRBJ1-4; V: TRBV5-1; CDR3: CASRLGGTEGEKLFF; DNA: TGCGCCAGCAGATTAGGAGGGACAGAGGGTGAAAAACTGTTTTTT
size: NA; length: 15; D: NA; J: TRBJ2-7; V: TRBV6-5; CDR3: CASTIQGASAYEQYF; DNA: TGTGCCAGCACTATTCAGGGTGCCAGTGCCTACGAGCAGTACTTC
size: NA; length: 13; D: NA; J: TRBJ2-5; V: TRBV28; CDR3: CASSFEGRETQYF; DNA: TGTGCCAGCAGTTTTGAGGGAAGAGAGACCCAGTACTTC
size: NA; length: 13; D: NA; J: TRBJ1-2; V: TRBV27; CDR3: CASGKRQVDGYTF; DNA: TGTGCCAGCGGAAAACGACAGGTAGATGGCTACACCTTC
size: NA; length: 13; D: NA; J: TRBJ1-1; V: TRBV29-1; CDR3: CSVIRRPDTEAFF; DNA: TGCAGCGTTATCAGGCGCCCGGACACTGAAGCTTTCTTT
size: NA; length: 22; D: NA; J: TRBJ2-6; V: TRBV7-8; CDR3: CASSLRIQGSLPLDSGANVLTF; DNA: TGTGCCAGCAGCTTAAGAATACAGGGCTCCCTTCCCTTAGATTCTGGGGCCAACGTCCTGACTTTC
size: NA; length: 16; D: TRBD2; J: TRBJ2-3; V: TRBV11-2; CDR3: CASSLAGGRGPDTQYF; DNA: TGTGCCAGCAGCTTAGCTGGCGGGAGAGGGCCAGATACGCAGTATTTT
size: NA; length: 16; D: TRBD1; J: TRBJ2-7; V: TRBV4-2; CDR3: CASSQAGTAVGYEQYF; DNA: TGTGCCAGCAGCCAAGCTGGGACAGCGGTGGGCTACGAGCAGTACTTC
size: NA; length: 14; D: NA; J: TRBJ2-1; V: TRBV7-8; CDR3: CASSLARELNEQFF; DNA: TGTGCCAGCAGCTTAGCGCGGGAACTGAATGAGCAGTTCTTC
size: NA; length: 13; D: NA; J: TRBJ1-5; V: TRBV6-5; CDR3: CASRGQINQPQHF; DNA: TGTGCCAGCCGAGGACAGATAAATCAGCCCCAGCATTTT
size: NA; length: 14; D: TRBD1; J: TRBJ2-7; V: TRBV2; CDR3: CASSESRGRREQYF; DNA: TGTGCCAGCAGTGAAAGCAGGGGGCGAAGGGAGCAGTACTTC
size: NA; length: 15; D: TRBD1; J: TRBJ2-1; V: TRBV15; CDR3: CATSRGQGLYNEQFF; DNA: TGTGCCACCAGCAGAGGACAGGGCCTATACAATGAGCAGTTCTTC
size: NA; length: 17; D: TRBD2; J: TRBJ2-5; V: TRBV6-2/TRBV6-3; CDR3: CASSYSRVQGLVGTQYF; DNA: TGTGCCAGCAGTTACTCGAGGGTACAGGGACTAGTCGGTACCCAGTACTTC
size: NA; length: 13; D: TRBD2; J: TRBJ2-3; V: TRBV30; CDR3: CAWSTGRADTQYF; DNA: TGTGCCTGGAGCACCGGGAGGGCCGATACGCAGTATTTT
size: NA; length: 14; D: NA; J: TRBJ1-1; V: TRBV5-1; CDR3: CASSLGDSPSQAFF; DNA: TGCGCCAGCAGCTTGGGGGACTCCCCTTCCCAAGCTTTCTTT
size: few; length: 15; D: NA; J: TRBJ1-1; V: TRBV9; CDR3: CASSARGRGNTEAFF; DNA: TGTGCCAGCAGCGCACGAGGACGGGGGAACACTGAAGCTTTCTTT
size: NA; length: 14; D: TRBD1; J: TRBJ1-2; V: TRBV2; CDR3: CASSSGQTSYGYTF; DNA: TGTGCCAGCAGTTCGGGACAGACCAGCTATGGCTACACCTTC
size: NA; length: 13; D: TRBD1; J: TRBJ2-1; V: TRBV13; CDR3: CASSETGVYEQFF; DNA: TGTGCCAGCAGCGAAACAGGGGTCTATGAGCAGTTCTTC
size: NA; length: 16; D: TRBD1; J: TRBJ1-1; V: TRBV28; CDR3: CASSLRPGTGISEAFF; DNA: TGTGCCAGCAGTTTACGTCCCGGGACAGGGATATCTGAAGCTTTCTTT
size: NA; length: 14; D: NA; J: TRBJ2-3; V: TRBV4-1; CDR3: CASSQDRGTSTQYF; DNA: TGCGCCAGCAGCCAAGATAGGGGGACCTCTACGCAGTATTTT
size: NA; length: 14; D: TRBD1; J: TRBJ2-1; V: TRBV2; CDR3: CASSEDRGPSEQFF; DNA: TGTGCCAGCAGTGAAGACAGGGGCCCCAGTGAGCAGTTCTTC
size: once; length: 13; D: NA; J: TRBJ1-4; V: TRBV2; CDR3: CASSGATNEKLFF; DNA: TGTGCCAGCTCCGGGGCAACTAATGAAAAACTGTTTTTT
size: NA; length: 14; D: NA; J: TRBJ1-6; V: TRBV27; CDR3: CASSSDRPNSPLHF; DNA: TGTGCCAGCAGTTCAGACAGACCTAATTCACCCCTCCACTTT
size: NA; length: 16; D: TRBD2; J: TRBJ2-1; V: TRBV7-9; CDR3: CASSPGSLAGSDEQFF; DNA: TGTGCCAGCAGCCCTGGGAGTCTAGCGGGAAGCGATGAGCAGTTCTTC
size: NA; length: 14; D: NA; J: TRBJ2-5; V: TRBV28; CDR3: CASSQTNLQETQYF; DNA: TGTGCCAGCAGCCAGACTAACCTCCAAGAGACCCAGTACTTC
size: NA; length: 16; D: TRBD1; J: TRBJ1-6; V: TRBV7-9; CDR3: CASSLWDRGRNSPLHF; DNA: TGTGCCAGCAGCTTATGGGACAGGGGAAGAAATTCACCCCTCCACTTT
size: NA; length: 15; D: NA; J: TRBJ2-5; V: TRBV7-9; CDR3: CASSLALAREETQYF; DNA: TGTGCCAGCAGCTTAGCCCTAGCACGAGAAGAGACCCAGTACTTC